The rows below give T cell receptor beta chains drawn from one sample of a study of shared clonotypes between healthy human individuals. Data came from immunoSEQ multiplex PCR; TCRdb stores just in-frame clones and leaves some out. The sample has under 1,100,000 clones, 70% to 80% seen once; the top ten hold nearly 1.5%. The sample comprised memory CD4+ T cells sorted from blood. These receptors came from a man between 18 and 29 years old in good health. Each CDR3 is given with its conserved first and last residue. The D gene is left open where the match is weak. Clone sizes are given selectively: once, few, many, or a class where the clone is expanded.

j_call: TRBJ2-7
clone_size: .
v_call: TRBV11-2
d_call: .
cdr3_aa: CASSWSQGSHEQYF
cdr3_nt: TGTGCCAGCAGCTGGTCTCAGGGTTCCCACGAGCAGTACTTC

j_call: TRBJ2-1
clone_size: .
v_call: TRBV11-3
d_call: .
cdr3_aa: CASSLGLADNNEQFF
cdr3_nt: TGTGCCAGCAGCTTAGGTCTGGCGGACAACAATGAGCAGTTCTTC

j_call: TRBJ1-5
clone_size: .
v_call: TRBV7-8
d_call: TRBD1
cdr3_aa: CASSLAATGVGQPQHF
cdr3_nt: TGTGCCAGCAGCTTAGCCGCGACAGGGGTAGGGCAGCCCCAGCATTTT

j_call: TRBJ1-2
clone_size: few
v_call: TRBV7-2
d_call: .
cdr3_aa: CASSPKITGGYTF
cdr3_nt: TGTGCCAGCAGCCCCAAGATCACCGGAGGCTACACCTTC

j_call: TRBJ2-5
clone_size: .
v_call: TRBV7-2
d_call: TRBD2
cdr3_aa: CASSLRTSGGRETQYF
cdr3_nt: TGTGCCAGCAGCCTCCGGACTAGCGGGGGGCGGGAGACCCAGTACTTC

j_call: TRBJ2-5
clone_size: .
v_call: TRBV4-2
d_call: TRBD2
cdr3_aa: CASSQGRGGEETQYF
cdr3_nt: TGTGCCAGCAGCCAAGGGCGGGGGGGCGAAGAGACCCAGTACTTC

j_call: TRBJ2-2
clone_size: few
v_call: TRBV27
d_call: TRBD2
cdr3_aa: CASSSPSGRASGELFF
cdr3_nt: TGTGCCAGCAGCTCCCCTAGCGGGAGGGCCAGCGGGGAGCTGTTTTTT

j_call: TRBJ1-2
clone_size: .
v_call: TRBV6-1
d_call: .
cdr3_aa: CASSRTVFYGYTF
cdr3_nt: TGTGCCAGCAGTAGGACGGTTTTCTATGGCTACACCTTC

j_call: TRBJ2-5
clone_size: .
v_call: TRBV5-1
d_call: .
cdr3_aa: CASSEPLAGQETQYF
cdr3_nt: TGCGCCAGCAGCGAACCTTTAGCTGGCCAAGAGACCCAGTACTTC

j_call: TRBJ2-3
clone_size: .
v_call: TRBV7-9
d_call: .
cdr3_aa: CASSFLAGGHPSTDTQYF
cdr3_nt: TGTGCCAGCAGCTTTTTGGCTGGGGGCCACCCTAGCACAGATACGCAGTATTTT